Below, 23 T cell receptor beta chains from the same sample are listed, as sequenced in a study of T cell repertoires in cytomegalovirus infection. TCRdb reprocessed the reads with MiXCR, giving one entry per CDR3 protein. The repertoire holds 60,000 to 85,000 distinct CDR3 sequences, roughly 20% seen once, with roughly 79% in the top ten. For these receptors, no antigen is known. The sequenced material came from PBMCs, sequenced either directly or after in vitro stimulation (not recorded which). Source of these receptors: a human donor in good health (CMV status not recorded). Some clones in this sample may be carry-over from other donors' samples.

The gene calls are TRBV4-1 and TRBJ1-4; D not certain. Germline values: CDR1 MGHRA, CDR2 YSYEKL. CDR3 size: 12 residues. V was clipped by 0 bases and J by 13 bases, with 9 bases between them. CDR3 in DNA: TGCGCCAGCAGCCAAGACGGGTTGGGACTGTTTTTT. Translating gives CASSQDGLGLFF.

This clonotype occurred many times. This sequence joins TRBV6-1 and TRBJ2-5, with TRBD2 matching 9 bases. CDR1 is MNHNS and CDR2 is SASEGT in the germline V gene. The CDR3 length is 16 residues. V was pared by 4 bases and J by 2 bases, with 8 bases of the junction left unmatched. CDR3 coding DNA: TGTGCCAGCAGTGCCTTTTCTAGCGGGATACAAGAGACCCAGTACTTC. Its protein is CASSAFSSGIQETQYF.

Ten or more counts support this clonotype. The genes are TRBV7-8 and TRBJ2-7; D call uncertain. The CDR3 is 13 amino acids. Germline V gene sequence: CDR1 SGHVS, CDR2 FQNEAQ. V lost 2 bases, J lost 1 base, and 6 bases lay in between. CDR3 in amino acids: CASSLRQSYEQYV. In DNA, the CDR3 is TGTGCCAGCAGCTTACGCCAGTCCTACGAGCAGTACGTC.

The sample holds many counts of this clonotype. The chain joins TRBV7-8 to TRBJ2-7; D gene unclear. The CDR3 is 17 residues long. V was cut by 1 base and J by 3 bases, with 19 bases left in between. Per the germline V gene, CDR1 is SGHVS and CDR2 is FQNEAQ. Written as DNA, the CDR3 is TGTGCCAGCAGCTTAGTTTTCCGGCAGACCACCGTCTACGAGCAGTACTTC. The encoded protein is CASSLVFRQTTVYEQYF.

The chain is built from TRBV19 and TRBJ1-2; tentative D call: TRBD1 (5 bases). The germline gives CDR1 LNHDA, CDR2 SQIVND (reference sequence). V lost 7 bases and J lost 5, with 20 bases in between. This CDR3 is built from 15 residues. DNA of the CDR3: TGTGCCAGTACCCAACCCGGCCAGGGCTGGTATGGCTACACCTTC. Translated, it gives CASTQPGQGWYGYTF. Using reference TRBV19 and TRBJ1-2 for the parts outside the CDR3, the full variable domain is DGGITQSPKYLFRKEGQNVTLSCEQNLNHDAMYWYRQDPGQGLRLIYYSQIVNDFQKGDIAEGYSVSREKKESFPLTVTSAQKNPTAFYLCASTQPGQGWYGYTFGSGTRLTVV.

In regard to this clonotype: Sequence at one end of the junction differs from germline and may be a read error. This chain uses TRBV5-1 with TRBJ2-1; 13 nucleotides match TRBD2. Germline values: CDR1 SGHRS, CDR2 YFSETQ. The CDR3 has 18 residues. CDR3 DNA: TGCGCCAGCAGATTGGGGACTAGCGGGACGGCCTTTTACAATGAGCAGTTCTTC. It specifies CASRLGTSGTAFYNEQFF.

The V and J genes are TRBV4-1 and TRBJ1-4; D call uncertain. Germline CDR1 and CDR2: MGHRA and YSYEKL. Trimming pared 1 base from V and 4 bases from J, leaving 10 bases between. CDR3 length: 15 amino acids. CDR3 region: CASSQGGSFNEKLFF. CDR3 nucleotides: TGCGCCAGCAGCCAAGGGGGAAGTTTTAATGAAAAACTGTTTTTT.

This clonotype was detected ten times or more. The chain joins TRBV4-1 to TRBJ2-7; D is possibly TRBD2 (6 bases). Trimming shortened V by 0 bases and J by 8 bases, and 11 bases separated the two germline ends. The length of the CDR3 is 13 residues. The V gene's germline CDR1 is MGHRA and CDR2 YSYEKL. CDR3 sequence: CASSQDRETQQYV. CDR3 DNA sequence: TGCGCCAGCAGCCAAGATCGGGAGACACAGCAGTACGTC.

This clonotype was recorded at least ten times. V usage is TRBV6-1 and J usage is TRBJ2-6; 7 positions match TRBD1. The length of the CDR3 is 15 residues. Germline V gives CDR1 MNHNS, CDR2 SASEGT. V was clipped by 10 bases and J by 2 bases; unmatched bases: 8. The CDR3 region has the DNA TGTGCCACCCCCGTGGACAGGACTGGGGCCAACGTCCTGACTTTC. Residues: CATPVDRTGANVLTF.

This clonotype was recorded at least ten times. The CDR3 reads CASSRDRHSNQPQHF. The CDR3 DNA reads TGTGCCAGCAGCCGGGACAGGCATAGCAATCAGCCCCAGCATTTT. V is TRBV7-2 and J is TRBJ1-5; TRBD1 matches 8 bases. J was trimmed by 0 bases and V by 5 bases; bases with no gene match: 3. This CDR3 region has 15 residues. Germline V lookup: CDR1 SGHTA, CDR2 FQGNSA.

The chain combines TRBV7-2 with TRBJ2-7; the match to TRBD1 covers 7 bases. Germline CDR1 reads SGHTA; CDR2 reads FQGNSA. The CDR3 totals 15 residues. V was clipped by 5 bases and J by 3 bases; unmatched bases: 10. For the CDR3, the DNA is TGTGCCAGCAGCACGTCGGGACAGAAAGACTACGAGCAGTACTTC. Protein product: CASSTSGQKDYEQYF.

V and J are TRBV28 and TRBJ2-1, with 14 bases identical to TRBD2. J gave up 8 bases and V 1 base, and 4 bases lay outside the gene matches. This CDR3 contains 16 residues. The germline gives CDR1 MDHEN, CDR2 SYDVKM. Here the CDR3 DNA reads TGTGCCAGCAGTTTATTCGGGACTAGCGGGAGTTATGAGCAGTTCTTC. Protein sequence: CASSLFGTSGSYEQFF.

This clonotype was seen more than once but under ten times. The rearrangement uses TRBV4-1 and TRBJ1-2; 10 positions match TRBD1. Germline V gene data show CDR1 as MGHRA and CDR2 as YSYEKL. This CDR3 is built from 15 residues. V shed 5 bases, J shed 6 bases, and the junction held 9 bases outside the gene matches. The CDR3 loop reads CASSFTGTGEDGYTF. The CDR3 bases are TGCGCCAGCAGCTTTACCGGGACAGGGGAAGATGGCTACACCTTC.

A note on this clonotype: One junction end does not reproduce the germline sequence, and a read error may be involved. V and J are TRBV2 and TRBJ1-4, with 8 positions matching TRBD1. This CDR3 has 17 amino acids. The V gene's germline CDR1 is SNHLY and CDR2 FYNNEI. As DNA, the CDR3 is TGTGCCAGCAAATTGACAGGGGAAGATCGAACTAGTGAAAAACTGTTTTTT. Its protein is CASKLTGEDRTSEKLFF.

V and J are TRBV28 and TRBJ2-1; a weak D match, TRBD1 (5 bases). Trimming left V 1 base short and J 1 base short, with 11 bases between. CDR1 and CDR2 (germline): MDHEN, SYDVKM. The CDR3 consists of 16 residues. The CDR3 sequence: CASSLSLTASYNEQFF. Here the CDR3 DNA reads TGTGCCAGCAGTTTATCTCTGACAGCTTCCTACAATGAGCAGTTCTTC.

This sequence joins TRBV6-8 and TRBJ2-7; D unresolved. V was clipped by 5 bases and J by 2 bases, with 4 bases between them. The length of the CDR3 is 11 residues. Germline V gives CDR1 MNHGY, CDR2 SAAAGT. CDR3 sequence (DNA): TGTGCCAGCAGTGCGGCCTACGAGCAGTACTTC. This gives the protein CASSAAYEQYF.

In its sample, this clonotype was seen many times. The chain joins TRBV7-8 to TRBJ1-5; 7 bases are a match to TRBD1. The CDR3 totals 15 residues. The junction had 8 bases not matched to a gene; V was cut back by 2 bases and J by 7 bases. Germline V lookup: CDR1 SGHVS, CDR2 FQNEAQ. The CDR3 DNA reads as TGTGCCAGCAGCTTACTACAGGGGCCCGACCAGCCCCAGCATTTT. This codes for CASSLLQGPDQPQHF.

This rearrangement joins TRBV7-8 to TRBJ2-1, with TRBD2 as a possible D gene (6 bases). Germline CDR1 SGHVS, CDR2 FQNEAQ. Trimming removed 5 bases at V and 10 bases at J, with 21 bases between. The CDR3 is made up of 15 amino acids. The DNA for the CDR3 is TGTGCCAGCAGCCCCACGGACTACCAAGGGACCGAGCAGTTCTTC. The encoded protein is CASSPTDYQGTEQFF.

This clonotype occurred a few times. This chain links TRBV6-2 or TRBV6-3 with TRBJ2-7; D possibly corresponds to TRBD1 (5 bases). This CDR3 region has 14 residues. Trimming cost V 2 bases and J 4 bases, with 12 bases left between them. CDR1 and CDR2 from the germline V gene are MNHEY and SVGEGT. The CDR3 nucleotides read TGTGCCAGCAGTTACGGGGCAAGGGGATACGAGCAGTACTTC. It is translated as CASSYGARGYEQYF.

This clonotype was recorded a few times. This sequence joins TRBV4-1 and TRBJ2-7, with TRBD2 matching 8 bases. Germline CDR1 reads MGHRA; CDR2 reads YSYEKL. The CDR3 has 15 amino acids. Trimming took 3 bases from V and 3 from J; bases not matched to a gene: 7. DNA of the CDR3: TGCGCCAGCAGCCACGGCACTAGCGGAGTCTACGAGCAGTACGTC. Protein sequence: CASSHGTSGVYEQYV.

This sequence joins TRBV2 and TRBJ1-2; maybe TRBD1 (5 bases). V lost 6 bases and J 3 bases, leaving 11 bases between the germline ends. CDR3 length: 13 amino acids. Looked up from germline, CDR1 is SNHLY and CDR2 is FYNNEI. The CDR3 region is CASSAGTHYGYTF. The CDR3 nucleotides read TGTGCCAGCAGCGCCGGGACTCACTATGGCTACACCTTC. Using reference TRBV2 and TRBJ1-2 for the parts outside the CDR3, the full variable domain is EPEVTQTPSHQVTQMGQEVILRCVPISNHLYFYWYRQILGQKVEFLVSFYNNEISEKSEIFDDQFSVERPDGSNFTLKIRSTKLEDSAMYFCASSAGTHYGYTFGSGTRLTVV.

The gene calls are TRBV2 and TRBJ2-5, with D possibly called TRBD1 or TRBD2 (5 bases each). CDR1 SNHLY and CDR2 FYNNEI come from the germline V gene. The germline V and J ends were trimmed by 5 bases and 5 bases, with 12 bases remaining between them. The CDR3 is 13 residues long. In DNA form, the CDR3 reads TGTGCCAGCAGTCCTCGACAGCGGGAGACCCAGTACTTC. Amino acids: CASSPRQRETQYF.

This clonotype was seen only a few times. J is TRBJ2-1 and V is TRBV7-3; 13 positions agree with TRBD2. This CDR3 has 14 amino acids. Germline V gene data show CDR1 as SGHTA and CDR2 as FQGTGA. V was clipped by 6 bases and J by 9 bases; unmatched bases: 5. The CDR3 protein is CASSWTSGSPEQFF. DNA of the CDR3: TGTGCCAGCAGTTGGACTAGCGGGAGTCCTGAGCAGTTCTTC. Filled out from reference TRBV7-3 and TRBJ2-1, the complete variable domain reads GAGVSQTPSNKVTEKGKYVELRCDPISGHTALYWYRQSLGQGPEFLIYFQGTGAADDSGLPNDRFFAVRPEGSVSTLKIQRTERGDSAVYLCASSWTSGSPEQFFGPGTRLTVL.